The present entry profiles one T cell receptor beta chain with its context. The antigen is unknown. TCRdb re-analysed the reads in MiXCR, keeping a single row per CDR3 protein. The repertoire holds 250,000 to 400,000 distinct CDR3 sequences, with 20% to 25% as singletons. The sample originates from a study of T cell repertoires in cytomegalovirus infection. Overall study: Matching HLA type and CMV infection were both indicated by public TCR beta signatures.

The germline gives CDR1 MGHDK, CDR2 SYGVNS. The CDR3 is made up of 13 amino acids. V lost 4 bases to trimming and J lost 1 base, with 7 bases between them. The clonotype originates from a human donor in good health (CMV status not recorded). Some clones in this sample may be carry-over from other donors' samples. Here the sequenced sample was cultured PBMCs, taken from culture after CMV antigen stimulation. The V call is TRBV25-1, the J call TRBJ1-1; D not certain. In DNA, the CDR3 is TGTGCCAGCAGTGCCACAGCGAACACTGAAGCTTTCTTT. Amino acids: CASSATANTEAFF.